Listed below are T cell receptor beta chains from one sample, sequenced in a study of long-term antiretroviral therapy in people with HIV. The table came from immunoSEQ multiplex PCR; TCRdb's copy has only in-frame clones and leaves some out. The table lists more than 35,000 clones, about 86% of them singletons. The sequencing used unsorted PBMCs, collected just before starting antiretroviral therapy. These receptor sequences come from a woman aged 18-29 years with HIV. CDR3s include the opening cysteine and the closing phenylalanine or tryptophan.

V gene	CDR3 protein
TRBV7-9	CASSLEIVSNQPQHF
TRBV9	CASSVPRDGRRGTNTGELFF
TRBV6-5	CASTPTGRYQPQHF
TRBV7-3	CASSLDRGDRYEQFF
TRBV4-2	CASSPGPHEQYF
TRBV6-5	CASSSGGETQYF
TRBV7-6	CASSLEGGYGYTF
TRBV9	CASSAQTTGSSSYGYTF
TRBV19	CASSTGIEQFF
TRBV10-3	CAISEVTGFPEQFF
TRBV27	CASSLYRDTEAFF
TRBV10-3	CAISESRGGFTEAFF
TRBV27	CASSRLTPLGGEQFF
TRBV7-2	CASSFNPLARLAYEQYF
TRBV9	CASSVGVDARFNYGYTF
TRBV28	CASSSGPRGQYF
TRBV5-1	CASSLGPSVRGETQYF
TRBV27	CASKSGKGEQFF
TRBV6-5	CASSVQGYSNQPQHF
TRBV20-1	CSGQGGEKLFF
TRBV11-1	CASGSLAAGSYEQYF
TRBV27	CASSFGSEQYF
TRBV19	CASSMDAPLNQPQHF
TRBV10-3	CAISDALRGTSGRAGTDTQYF
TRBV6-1	CASTDGPPYNEQFF
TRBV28	CASTRGGFSYEQYF
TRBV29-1	CSVRGQARYEQYF
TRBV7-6	CASSSGQGAGAKNIQYF
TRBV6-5	CAGSLRQGGAEAFF
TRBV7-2	CASSLDSETLRETQYF
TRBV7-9	CASSLGFWGAVEGETQYF
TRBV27	CASSLRTSGELFF
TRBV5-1	CASSLDSLSYEQYF
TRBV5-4	CASSLPTGNTEAFF
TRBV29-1	CSVGGGSNEQFF
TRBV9	CASSVVGAGQDTQYF
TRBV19	CASSIYPGQAIYEQYF
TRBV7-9	CASSPKWASGEEQFF
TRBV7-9	CASSLNLAGGGEQYF
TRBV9	CASSGSETSGRYNEQFF
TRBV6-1	CASSELRGLGNQPQHF
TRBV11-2	CASRAPGGRSGEQYF
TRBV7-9	CASSLRRQGSPGELFF
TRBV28	CASSFPWAVSTDTQYF
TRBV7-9	CASSMTGGTEAFF
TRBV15	CATSRGFVGAKNIQYF